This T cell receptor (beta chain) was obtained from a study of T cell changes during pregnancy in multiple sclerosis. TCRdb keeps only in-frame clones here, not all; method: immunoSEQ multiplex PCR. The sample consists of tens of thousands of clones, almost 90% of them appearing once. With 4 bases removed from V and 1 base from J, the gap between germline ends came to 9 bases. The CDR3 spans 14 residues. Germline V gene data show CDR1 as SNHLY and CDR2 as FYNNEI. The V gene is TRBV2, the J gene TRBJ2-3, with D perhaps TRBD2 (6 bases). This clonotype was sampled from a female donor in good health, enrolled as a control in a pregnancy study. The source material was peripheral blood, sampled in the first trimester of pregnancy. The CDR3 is CASSGGLRTDTQYF. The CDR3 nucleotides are TGTGCCAGCAGTGGGGGACTTCGCACAGATACGCAGTATTTT.